Following are 17 T cell receptor beta chains from one sample sequenced in a study of graft-versus-host responses after intestinal transplantation. Antigens of these TCRs are unknown. Clones were read by immunoSEQ multiplex PCR, and TCRdb kept only the in-frame ones, dropping some. Altogether 90,000 to 150,000 clones are present, roughly 93% being singletons, with the ten largest covering around 0.12%. The sequenced sample was unstimulated CD4+ T cells sorted from spleen or lymph node cells, obtained before intestinal transplant. Receptors originate from a human donor who received an intestinal transplant.

The chain combines TRBV19 with TRBJ2-1; TRBD1 matches at 12 bases. After removal of 3 bases from V and 14 bases from J, the junction contained 14 bases not matched to a gene. There are 16 residues in the CDR3. Germline V gives CDR1 LNHDA, CDR2 SQIVND (reference sequence). The CDR3 reads CASSITGTGGRAGKFF. Here the CDR3 DNA reads TGTGCCAGTAGTATTACCGGGACAGGGGGCAGGGCGGGAAAGTTCTTC.

This chain links TRBV19 with TRBJ2-7, with a weak D call TRBD1 (6 bases). The CDR3 has 17 residues. Looked up from germline, CDR1 is LNHDA and CDR2 is SQIVND (reference sequence). Trimming took off 1 base at V and 2 bases at J, with 18 bases between the two ends. CDR3 protein: CASSIGPPGQPAYEQYF. DNA for the CDR3: TGTGCCAGTAGTATAGGCCCGCCCGGACAGCCGGCCTACGAGCAGTACTTC.

This chain uses TRBV28 with TRBJ1-1; D gene unclear. V was shortened by 5 bases and J by 10 bases, with 17 bases between the two germline ends. Germline CDR1 and CDR2: MDHEN and SYDVKM. CDR3 length: 13 residues. The CDR3 region has the DNA TGTGCCAGCAGTCCACCCGCTAAGCGGGGAGCTTTCTTT. This codes for CASSPPAKRGAFF.

The CDR3 is CASSLSRGELFF. The CDR3 DNA reads as TGTGCCAGCAGTTTATCTCGCGGGGAGCTGTTTTTT. This chain connects TRBV6-6 to TRBJ2-2; D call uncertain. The CDR3 length is 12 residues. V gave up 4 bases and J gave up 7 bases, with 7 bases separating them. Germline CDR1 and CDR2: MNHNY and SVGAGI (reference sequence).

This clone was observed once. The rearrangement links TRBV6-5 to TRBJ2-1; TRBD1 agrees at 7 bases. Unmatched junction bases numbered 12, after V lost 6 bases and J lost 7 bases. The CDR3 contains 15 residues. Per the germline V gene, CDR1 is MNHEY and CDR2 is SVGAGI. CDR3 protein: CASSRKNRGGNEQFF. The CDR3 nucleotides read TGTGCCAGCAGCCGAAAGAACAGGGGTGGGAATGAGCAGTTCTTC.

The chain is built from TRBV6-4 and TRBJ2-7; a weak D match, TRBD2 (5 bases). The CDR3 spans 13 residues. Germline V gives CDR1 MRHNA, CDR2 SNTAGT. V was trimmed by 4 bases and J by 3 bases, leaving 10 bases between them. In nucleotides, the CDR3 is TGTGCCAGCAGTGTCGAACTAGGCTACGAGCAGTACTTC. It encodes CASSVELGYEQYF.

J is TRBJ2-7 and V is TRBV6-5; 11 nucleotides line up with TRBD1. CDR3 length: 14 residues. V gave up 7 bases and J gave up 1 base; unmatched junction bases: 3. Per germline, CDR1 MNHEY and CDR2 SVGAGI. CDR3 amino acids: CASTWDRGSYEQYF. The CDR3 DNA reads as TGTGCCAGCACCTGGGACAGGGGGTCCTACGAGCAGTACTTC.

V and J are TRBV7-2 and TRBJ1-4; D gene ambiguous. Germline V gene sequence: CDR1 SGHTA, CDR2 FQGNSA. The CDR3 is made up of 16 amino acids. Deletions cut 1 base from V and 4 bases from J, with 13 bases between. The CDR3 sequence: CASSLDIRMGNEKLFF. CDR3 nucleotide sequence: TGTGCCAGCAGCTTAGATATCAGGATGGGTAATGAAAAACTGTTTTTT.

CDR3 region: CAWNGMRTVGTDTQYF. Written as DNA, the CDR3 is TGTGCCTGGAATGGGATGCGGACAGTGGGCACAGATACGCAGTATTTT. The chain uses TRBV30 and TRBJ2-3, with D perhaps matching TRBD1 (6 bases). The V end was cut by 4 bases, the J end by 1 base, with 18 bases between. From germline, CDR1 is GTSNPN and CDR2 SVGIG (reference sequence). This CDR3 has 16 amino acids.

This chain links TRBV6-5 with TRBJ1-2; D is possibly TRBD1 (5 bases). V was trimmed by 7 bases and J by 8 bases, leaving 23 bases between them. The CDR3 is made up of 15 amino acids. Per germline, CDR1 MNHEY and CDR2 SVGAGI. DNA for the CDR3: TGTGCCAGCATTGGAGGGGACCGAGGCTTAGAGGGCTACACCTTC. Encoded protein: CASIGGDRGLEGYTF.

This sequence joins TRBV2 and TRBJ2-3; 8 positions match TRBD2. Germline lookup yields CDR1 SNHLY and CDR2 FYNNEI. The CDR3 length is 15 residues. V was pared by 6 bases and J by 5 bases, with 10 bases of the junction left unmatched. Here the CDR3 reads CASRADGRVGDTQYF. The CDR3 bases are TGTGCCAGCAGGGCGGACGGGAGGGTTGGAGATACGCAGTATTTT.

V is TRBV9 and J is TRBJ2-6; 12 nucleotides match TRBD2. CDR1 SGDLS and CDR2 YYNGEE come from the germline V gene. V lost 4 bases, J lost 0 bases, and 5 bases stayed unmatched. The CDR3 extends over 18 amino acids. CDR3 loop: CASSLGLAGRSGANVLTF. The CDR3 DNA follows: TGTGCCAGCAGCTTGGGACTAGCGGGTCGCTCTGGGGCCAACGTCCTGACTTTC.

The chain uses TRBV19 and TRBJ1-1; 8 bases line up with TRBD1. The CDR3 extends over 12 amino acids. V trimming: 6 bases; J trimming: 5 bases; junction bases outside the gene matches: 2. From germline, CDR1 is LNHDA and CDR2 SQIVND (reference sequence). This chain's CDR3 is CASRRTGTEAFF. The CDR3 nucleotides are TGTGCCAGTAGACGGACAGGGACTGAAGCTTTCTTT.

The V and J genes are TRBV4-1 and TRBJ1-5; no clear D gene. The germline V gene has CDR1 MGHRA and CDR2 YSYEKL. V dropped 4 bases and J dropped 3 bases, with 7 bases sitting between them. The CDR3 spans 13 residues. The CDR3 nucleotides read TGCGCCAGCAGCCCGGACCCCAATCAGCCCCAGCATTTT. Amino acids: CASSPDPNQPQHF.

This clone appeared once. The chain couples TRBV2 to TRBJ1-3; D is ambiguous. Looked up from germline, CDR1 is SNHLY and CDR2 is FYNNEI. V was cut by 3 bases and J by 3 bases, with 12 bases left in between. This CDR3 comprises 15 residues. The CDR3, as DNA: TGTGCCAGCAGTGAGTTGGGAAATGGTGGAAACACCATATATTTT. Protein: CASSELGNGGNTIYF. The full variable domain, rest sourced from reference TRBV2 and TRBJ1-3, is EPEVTQTPSHQVTQMGQEVILRCVPISNHLYFYWYRQILGQKVEFLVSFYNNEISEKSEIFDDQFSVERPDGSNFTLKIRSTKLEDSAMYFCASSELGNGGNTIYFGEGSWLTVV.

This chain joins TRBV4-2 and TRBJ1-1; weak D call: TRBD1 (5 bases). This CDR3 region has 19 residues. Looked up from germline, CDR1 is LGHNA and CDR2 is YNFKEQ. V lost 0 bases, J lost 2 bases, and 22 bases lay in between. The CDR3 is CASSQDGRTLGYFNTEAFF. CDR3 in DNA: TGTGCCAGCAGCCAAGACGGTCGGACACTGGGATACTTTAACACTGAAGCTTTCTTT.

The gene calls are TRBV6-6 and TRBJ2-7, with D unresolved. CDR1 is MNHNY and CDR2 is SVGAGI in the germline V gene (reference sequence). Trimming took 7 bases from V and 0 from J, leaving 16 bases between them. This CDR3 is built from 15 residues. CDR3 in DNA: TGTGCCAGCACCCCCCGAGGCGGCTTCTCCTACGAGCAGTACTTC. It codes for CASTPRGGFSYEQYF.